This T cell receptor beta chain came from a study of blood T cell repertoires in COVID-19. Across the whole study: Sites in the United States, Italy and Spain provided acute and convalescent COVID-19 samples. T cells, B-cell-depleted T cells, or PBMCs provided the cDNA or gDNA that served as material.

Original data processing: Estimated nucleated cell counts came from reference gene primer amplification. Profiling relied on immunoSEQ multiplex PCR, and the TCRdb table lists in-frame clones only, not all of them. V and J calls and clone size are as listed in that table; D and trimming were resolved from the DNA. The data show 150,000 to 160,000 clones, under 95% seen once. There are 11 residues in the CDR3. Germline loops: CDR1 LNHDA, CDR2 SQIVND (reference sequence). With V trimmed by 4 bases and J by 6 bases, 0 bases remained unmatched. The sequence came from a man aged 50-59 years with acute or convalescent COVID-19. The source material was peripheral blood. This chain uses TRBV19 with TRBJ2-7; 7 bases are a match to TRBD1. CDR3 sequence: CASSTGGEQYF. CDR3 bases: TGTGCCAGTAGTACAGGGGGCGAGCAGTACTTC.